A selection of T cell receptor beta chains follows, all from one sample in a study of cytomegalovirus exposure and HLA in healthy donors. Some clones are missing from TCRdb's copy, which holds only in-frame ones; the method was immunoSEQ multiplex PCR. The sample has 150,000 to 200,000 clones, 80% seen once. Input material: PBMCs. Receptors were obtained from a boy aged 5 to 17 in good health and CMV-seronegative. Each CDR3 is given with its conserved first and last residue. Each record gives: CDR3 DNA, CDR3 protein, J gene, clone size, D gene, V gene. The D gene is left open where the match is weak. Clone size is not always given. Where it is, it says once, few, many or a class for expanded clones.

cdr3_nt: TGTGCCAGCAGCGACCGACAGGGGCTCGACACCTTC; cdr3_aa: CASSDRQGLDTF; j_call: TRBJ1-2; clone_size: few; d_call: TRBD1; v_call: TRBV9
cdr3_nt: TGTGCCAGTAGTATAGATCCAAGGACAGAAGGCTACACCTTC; cdr3_aa: CASSIDPRTEGYTF; j_call: TRBJ1-2; clone_size: -; d_call: -; v_call: TRBV19
cdr3_nt: TGTGCCAGCAGCCCACCTGGGACAGGGAATGGCTACACCTTC; cdr3_aa: CASSPPGTGNGYTF; j_call: TRBJ1-2; clone_size: -; d_call: TRBD1; v_call: TRBV7-8
cdr3_nt: TGTGCCAGCGGGACTAGCGGGAGGGGCTACAATGAGCAGTTCTTC; cdr3_aa: CASGTSGRGYNEQFF; j_call: TRBJ2-1; clone_size: few; d_call: TRBD2; v_call: TRBV7-2
cdr3_nt: TGTGCCAGCAGCTTAGCGTTACGGTTCGGAGAGGAGGCCTACGAGCAGTACTTC; cdr3_aa: CASSLALRFGEEAYEQYF; j_call: TRBJ2-7; clone_size: few; d_call: -; v_call: TRBV7-9
cdr3_nt: TGTGCCTGGACCGGACAGGGAGGTCAGCCCCAGCATTTT; cdr3_aa: CAWTGQGGQPQHF; j_call: TRBJ1-5; clone_size: -; d_call: TRBD1; v_call: TRBV30
cdr3_nt: TGTGCCAGCAGCGTAGGGTTCGTAAGCGGACTGACATACAATGAGCAGTTCTTC; cdr3_aa: CASSVGFVSGLTYNEQFF; j_call: TRBJ2-1; clone_size: -; d_call: -; v_call: TRBV9
cdr3_nt: TGTGCCAGCAGCTCGACGGGGGATCGGAACTATGGCTACACCTTC; cdr3_aa: CASSSTGDRNYGYTF; j_call: TRBJ1-2; clone_size: -; d_call: -; v_call: TRBV11-2
cdr3_nt: TGCGCCAGCAGCCCAACCGGACAGGCGTACGAGCAGTACTTC; cdr3_aa: CASSPTGQAYEQYF; j_call: TRBJ2-7; clone_size: -; d_call: TRBD1; v_call: TRBV4-1
cdr3_nt: TGTGCCAGCAGTTTACAGGGCGGTATGGGAGGAGATACGCAGTATTTT; cdr3_aa: CASSLQGGMGGDTQYF; j_call: TRBJ2-3; clone_size: -; d_call: -; v_call: TRBV7-9
cdr3_nt: TGTGCCAGCAGCTTAACCCCCCAGGGCGAGGTCTATGGCTACACCTTC; cdr3_aa: CASSLTPQGEVYGYTF; j_call: TRBJ1-2; clone_size: -; d_call: -; v_call: TRBV7-8
cdr3_nt: TGTGCCAGCAGCCTGAGCCCCGCGCGTGGAGAGACCCAGTACTTC; cdr3_aa: CASSLSPARGETQYF; j_call: TRBJ2-5; clone_size: -; d_call: -; v_call: TRBV5-4
cdr3_nt: TGTGCCAGCAGTCCCGGACTAGCGGGAGGGCCGAGGGAGACCCAGTACTTC; cdr3_aa: CASSPGLAGGPRETQYF; j_call: TRBJ2-5; clone_size: few; d_call: TRBD2; v_call: TRBV9
cdr3_nt: TGTGCCAGCAGCTACCGGGACAGTCCCTACGAGCAGTACTTC; cdr3_aa: CASSYRDSPYEQYF; j_call: TRBJ2-7; clone_size: -; d_call: TRBD1; v_call: TRBV7-2
cdr3_nt: TGTGCCAGCAGCGACCGGGACAGTTCCTACGAGCAGTACTTC; cdr3_aa: CASSDRDSSYEQYF; j_call: TRBJ2-7; clone_size: -; d_call: TRBD1; v_call: TRBV13
cdr3_nt: TGTGCCACCAGCAGGACAGGGATCGGGAGCGGCTACACCTTC; cdr3_aa: CATSRTGIGSGYTF; j_call: TRBJ1-2; clone_size: few; d_call: TRBD1; v_call: TRBV15
cdr3_nt: TGTGCCAGCAGTGAGATCCTGGGACAGAAGAACACTGAAGCTTTCTTT; cdr3_aa: CASSEILGQKNTEAFF; j_call: TRBJ1-1; clone_size: -; d_call: TRBD1; v_call: TRBV25-1
cdr3_nt: TGTGCCAGCAGCCAAGGGACTAATGAAGAGACCCAGTACTTC; cdr3_aa: CASSQGTNEETQYF; j_call: TRBJ2-5; clone_size: -; d_call: TRBD2; v_call: TRBV13
cdr3_nt: TGTGCCAGCAGCCAGGGGACAGCCGGGACTAGTGAGCGCGAGCAGTACTTC; cdr3_aa: CASSQGTAGTSEREQYF; j_call: TRBJ2-7; clone_size: -; d_call: -; v_call: TRBV4-2
cdr3_nt: TGTGCCAGTAGTATAGCAGCGGCCCCTGAAGCTTTCTTT; cdr3_aa: CASSIAAAPEAFF; j_call: TRBJ1-1; clone_size: -; d_call: -; v_call: TRBV19
cdr3_nt: TGTGCCAGCAGCGTAGTTCAGGGCGGTGGCACTGAAGCTTTCTTT; cdr3_aa: CASSVVQGGGTEAFF; j_call: TRBJ1-1; clone_size: once; d_call: -; v_call: TRBV9
cdr3_nt: TGTGCCAGCAGCAAAGGCGTTGCGGTAGCGGGACTCCTCTACGAGCAGTACTTC; cdr3_aa: CASSKGVAVAGLLYEQYF; j_call: TRBJ2-7; clone_size: -; d_call: -; v_call: TRBV21-1
cdr3_nt: TGTGCTAGTGGTCCTGACAGGGGGAGTCAGCCCCAGCATTTT; cdr3_aa: CASGPDRGSQPQHF; j_call: TRBJ1-5; clone_size: -; d_call: TRBD1; v_call: TRBV12-5
cdr3_nt: TGTGCCAGCAGCCCAGACTTGCTCTACGAGCAGTACTTC; cdr3_aa: CASSPDLLYEQYF; j_call: TRBJ2-7; clone_size: few; d_call: -; v_call: TRBV7-3
cdr3_nt: TGTGCCAGCAGTGAAGCGCACAGGAGCTACGAGCAGTACTTC; cdr3_aa: CASSEAHRSYEQYF; j_call: TRBJ2-7; clone_size: -; d_call: -; v_call: TRBV6-1
cdr3_nt: TGTGCCAGCTCCCCCATGGTAGACGGGACAGATACGCAGTATTTT; cdr3_aa: CASSPMVDGTDTQYF; j_call: TRBJ2-3; clone_size: once; d_call: -; v_call: TRBV18
cdr3_nt: TGCGCCAGCAGCCAAGGCGGGACAGGCTCCTACGAGCAGTACTTC; cdr3_aa: CASSQGGTGSYEQYF; j_call: TRBJ2-7; clone_size: -; d_call: TRBD1; v_call: TRBV4-1
cdr3_nt: TGTGCCAGCAGTACCGGGACAGGGTTTAGTAATGAGCAGTTCTTC; cdr3_aa: CASSTGTGFSNEQFF; j_call: TRBJ2-1; clone_size: once; d_call: TRBD1; v_call: TRBV6-5
cdr3_nt: TGTGCCAGTAGTATCAGGGGGTTCTCCTACGAGCAGTACTTC; cdr3_aa: CASSIRGFSYEQYF; j_call: TRBJ2-7; clone_size: few; d_call: TRBD1; v_call: TRBV19
cdr3_nt: TGTGCCAGTAGTATTCAGGAGGGGATTGCCTACGAGCAGTACTTC; cdr3_aa: CASSIQEGIAYEQYF; j_call: TRBJ2-7; clone_size: -; d_call: -; v_call: TRBV19
cdr3_nt: TGCGCCAGCAGCCAATACGCAGGGGCGAGCTCTGGAAACACCATATATTTT; cdr3_aa: CASSQYAGASSGNTIYF; j_call: TRBJ1-3; clone_size: -; d_call: -; v_call: TRBV4-1
cdr3_nt: TGTGCCAGCACGGCAGGCTTAGCCTACGAGCAGTACTTC; cdr3_aa: CASTAGLAYEQYF; j_call: TRBJ2-7; clone_size: -; d_call: -; v_call: TRBV6-5
cdr3_nt: TGTGCCAGCAGCCTCGGCGGAGGGTGGGTCACAGATACGCAGTATTTT; cdr3_aa: CASSLGGGWVTDTQYF; j_call: TRBJ2-3; clone_size: -; d_call: -; v_call: TRBV5-5
cdr3_nt: TGCGCCAGCAGCCAAGATGTCGGCGGGGGGGCCGATGAGCAGTTCTTC; cdr3_aa: CASSQDVGGGADEQFF; j_call: TRBJ2-1; clone_size: -; d_call: TRBD2; v_call: TRBV4-1
cdr3_nt: TGTGCCAGCAGTTTATCCGGGGTCAGCGAGCAGTACTTC; cdr3_aa: CASSLSGVSEQYF; j_call: TRBJ2-7; clone_size: -; d_call: -; v_call: TRBV27
cdr3_nt: TGTGCCAGCAGCCATTTAGTGGGACAGGAGACCTACGAGCAGTACTTC; cdr3_aa: CASSHLVGQETYEQYF; j_call: TRBJ2-7; clone_size: -; d_call: TRBD1; v_call: TRBV7-9
cdr3_nt: TGTGCCAGCGGGAGGATAAATGATTTGAACACTGAAGCTTTCTTT; cdr3_aa: CASGRINDLNTEAFF; j_call: TRBJ1-1; clone_size: few; d_call: -; v_call: TRBV5-4
cdr3_nt: TGTGCCAGCAGTTACCCATACAAGAACACTGAAGCTTTCTTT; cdr3_aa: CASSYPYKNTEAFF; j_call: TRBJ1-1; clone_size: once; d_call: -; v_call: TRBV2
cdr3_nt: TGTGCCAGCAGCTTATATAAGGGGCGCTACGAGCAGTACTTC; cdr3_aa: CASSLYKGRYEQYF; j_call: TRBJ2-7; clone_size: few; d_call: -; v_call: TRBV7-9
cdr3_nt: TGTGCCAGCAGTCCGGGACTGCGGACTGAGCAGTTCTTC; cdr3_aa: CASSPGLRTEQFF; j_call: TRBJ2-1; clone_size: -; d_call: -; v_call: TRBV25-1
cdr3_nt: TGTGCCAGCCGTCCGGGACAGGGGTTCACTGAAGCTTTCTTT; cdr3_aa: CASRPGQGFTEAFF; j_call: TRBJ1-1; clone_size: -; d_call: TRBD1; v_call: TRBV6-1
cdr3_nt: TGTGCCAGCAGCGTGGAACAGGGCTACACCGGGGAGCTGTTTTTT; cdr3_aa: CASSVEQGYTGELFF; j_call: TRBJ2-2; clone_size: -; d_call: -; v_call: TRBV6-5
cdr3_nt: TGTGCCAGCAGCTTAAAGCCGCCGGGACTAGCGGGGGGGCAAACCGGGGAGCTGTTTTTT; cdr3_aa: CASSLKPPGLAGGQTGELFF; j_call: TRBJ2-2; clone_size: few; d_call: TRBD2; v_call: TRBV5-4
cdr3_nt: TGTGCCAGCAGCAAGCGCGGGGGGGTCAACCAGTTCTTC; cdr3_aa: CASSKRGGVNQFF; j_call: TRBJ2-1; clone_size: -; d_call: TRBD2; v_call: TRBV11-3
cdr3_nt: TGTGCCAGCAGCCCCAACACCGGAAACACCATATATTTT; cdr3_aa: CASSPNTGNTIYF; j_call: TRBJ1-3; clone_size: -; d_call: -; v_call: TRBV6-6
cdr3_nt: TGTGCCAGCAGTGAAGCGGGGACAGGGAGCTCCTACGAGCAGTACTTC; cdr3_aa: CASSEAGTGSSYEQYF; j_call: TRBJ2-7; clone_size: -; d_call: TRBD1; v_call: TRBV6-1
cdr3_nt: TGTGCCAGCACTCCACCGACAGGGTCCTACGAGCAGTACTTC; cdr3_aa: CASTPPTGSYEQYF; j_call: TRBJ2-7; clone_size: -; d_call: TRBD1; v_call: TRBV6-6
cdr3_nt: TGTGCCAGCAGTGAATTGACTTCTAACACTGAAGCTTTCTTT; cdr3_aa: CASSELTSNTEAFF; j_call: TRBJ1-1; clone_size: -; d_call: -; v_call: TRBV25-1
cdr3_nt: TGTGCCAGTAGTATATTTCGGGACACAGATACGCAGTATTTT; cdr3_aa: CASSIFRDTDTQYF; j_call: TRBJ2-3; clone_size: few; d_call: -; v_call: TRBV19
cdr3_nt: TGTGCCAGCAGGGGACTAGCGGGGGGGACAGATACGCAGTATTTT; cdr3_aa: CASRGLAGGTDTQYF; j_call: TRBJ2-3; clone_size: -; d_call: TRBD2; v_call: TRBV6-5
cdr3_nt: TGTGCCAGCAGCTTACAGGTTACGGTGAACACTGAAGCTTTCTTT; cdr3_aa: CASSLQVTVNTEAFF; j_call: TRBJ1-1; clone_size: -; d_call: -; v_call: TRBV5-6
cdr3_nt: TGTGCCAGCAGCTTCGGACAGGGGGTCACTGAAGCTTTCTTT; cdr3_aa: CASSFGQGVTEAFF; j_call: TRBJ1-1; clone_size: few; d_call: TRBD1; v_call: TRBV11-2
cdr3_nt: TGTGCCAGCAGCTCGGGGGACAGGGGGTCGGTAAACACCATATATTTT; cdr3_aa: CASSSGDRGSVNTIYF; j_call: TRBJ1-3; clone_size: -; d_call: TRBD1; v_call: TRBV5-4